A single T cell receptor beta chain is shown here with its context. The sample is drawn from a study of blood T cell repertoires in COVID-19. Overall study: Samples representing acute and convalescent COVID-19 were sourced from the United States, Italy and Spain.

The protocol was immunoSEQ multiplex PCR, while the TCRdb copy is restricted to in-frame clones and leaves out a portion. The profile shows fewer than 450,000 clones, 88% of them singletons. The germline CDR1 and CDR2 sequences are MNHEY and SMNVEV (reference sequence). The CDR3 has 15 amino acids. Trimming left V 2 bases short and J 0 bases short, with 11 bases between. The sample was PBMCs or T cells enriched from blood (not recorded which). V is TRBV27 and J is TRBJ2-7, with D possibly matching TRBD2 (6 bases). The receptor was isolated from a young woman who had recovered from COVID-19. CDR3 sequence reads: CASSLSGSSSYEQYF. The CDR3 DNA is TGTGCCAGCAGTTTAAGCGGGTCTAGCTCCTACGAGCAGTACTTC.